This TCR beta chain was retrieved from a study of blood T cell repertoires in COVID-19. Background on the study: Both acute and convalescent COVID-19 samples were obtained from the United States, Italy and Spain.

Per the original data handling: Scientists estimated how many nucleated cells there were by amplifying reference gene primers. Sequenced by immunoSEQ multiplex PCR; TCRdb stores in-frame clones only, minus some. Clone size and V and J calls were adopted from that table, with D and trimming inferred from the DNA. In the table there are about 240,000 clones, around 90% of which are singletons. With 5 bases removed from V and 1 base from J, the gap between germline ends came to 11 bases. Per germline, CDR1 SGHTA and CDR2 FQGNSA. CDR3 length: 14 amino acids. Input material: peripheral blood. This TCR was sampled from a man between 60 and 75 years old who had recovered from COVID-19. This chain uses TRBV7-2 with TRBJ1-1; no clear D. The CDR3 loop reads CASSTGNSNTEAFF. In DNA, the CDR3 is TGTGCCAGCAGCACGGGAAACTCGAACACTGAAGCTTTCTTT.